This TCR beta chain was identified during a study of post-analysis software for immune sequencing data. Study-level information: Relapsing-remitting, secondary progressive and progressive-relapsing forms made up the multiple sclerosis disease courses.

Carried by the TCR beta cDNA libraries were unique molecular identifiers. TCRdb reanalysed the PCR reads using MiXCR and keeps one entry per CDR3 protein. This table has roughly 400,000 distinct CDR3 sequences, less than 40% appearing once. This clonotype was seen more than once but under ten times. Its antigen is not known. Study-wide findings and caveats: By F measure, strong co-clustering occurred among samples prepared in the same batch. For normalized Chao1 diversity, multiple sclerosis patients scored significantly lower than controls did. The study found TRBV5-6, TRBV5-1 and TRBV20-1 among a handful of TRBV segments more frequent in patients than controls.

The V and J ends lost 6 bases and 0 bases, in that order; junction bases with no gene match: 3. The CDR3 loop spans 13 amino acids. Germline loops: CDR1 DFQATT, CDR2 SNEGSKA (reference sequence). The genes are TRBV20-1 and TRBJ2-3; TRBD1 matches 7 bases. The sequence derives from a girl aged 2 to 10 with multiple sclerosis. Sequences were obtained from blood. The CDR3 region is CSATGASTDTQYF. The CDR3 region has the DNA TGCAGTGCAACAGGGGCGAGCACAGATACGCAGTATTTT.